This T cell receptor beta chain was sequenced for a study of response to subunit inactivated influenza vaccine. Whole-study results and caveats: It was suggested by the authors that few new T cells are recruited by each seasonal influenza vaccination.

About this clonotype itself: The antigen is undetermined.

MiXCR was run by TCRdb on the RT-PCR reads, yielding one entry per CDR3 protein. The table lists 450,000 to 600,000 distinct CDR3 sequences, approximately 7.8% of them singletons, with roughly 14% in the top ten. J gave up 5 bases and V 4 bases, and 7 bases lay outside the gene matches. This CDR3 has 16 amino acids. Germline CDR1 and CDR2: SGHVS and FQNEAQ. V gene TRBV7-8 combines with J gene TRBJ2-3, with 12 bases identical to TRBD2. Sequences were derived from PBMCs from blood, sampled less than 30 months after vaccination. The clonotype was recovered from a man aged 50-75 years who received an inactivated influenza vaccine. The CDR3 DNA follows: TGTGCCAGCAGCTCTAGACTAGCGGGAGCGGTAGATACGCAGTATTTT. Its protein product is CASSSRLAGAVDTQYF.